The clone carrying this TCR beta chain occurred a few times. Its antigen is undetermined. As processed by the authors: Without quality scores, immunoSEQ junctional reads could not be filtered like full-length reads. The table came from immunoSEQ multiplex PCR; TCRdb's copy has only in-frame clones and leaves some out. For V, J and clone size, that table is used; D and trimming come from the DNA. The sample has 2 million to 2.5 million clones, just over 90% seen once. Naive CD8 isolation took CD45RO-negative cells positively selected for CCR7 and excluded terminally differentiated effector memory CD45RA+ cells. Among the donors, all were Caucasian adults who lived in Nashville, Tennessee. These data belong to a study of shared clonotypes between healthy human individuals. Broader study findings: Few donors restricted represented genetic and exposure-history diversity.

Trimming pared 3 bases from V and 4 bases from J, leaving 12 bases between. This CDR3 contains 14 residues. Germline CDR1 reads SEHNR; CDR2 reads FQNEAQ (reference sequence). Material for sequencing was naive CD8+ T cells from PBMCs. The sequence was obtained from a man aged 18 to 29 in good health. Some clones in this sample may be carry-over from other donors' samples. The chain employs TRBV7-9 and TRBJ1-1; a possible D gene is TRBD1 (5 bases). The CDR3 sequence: CASSFEGSSTEAFF. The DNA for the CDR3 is TGTGCCAGCAGCTTTGAGGGGTCGAGCACTGAAGCTTTCTTT. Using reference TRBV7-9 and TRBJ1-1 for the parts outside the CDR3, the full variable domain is DTGVSQNPRHKITKRGQNVTFRCDPISEHNRLYWYRQTLGQGPEFLTYFQNEAQLEKSRLLSDRFSAERPKGSFSTLEIQRTEQGDSAMYLCASSFEGSSTEAFFGQGTRLTVV.